This TCR beta chain comes out of a study of CD4 T cells in relation to SARS-CoV-2 and coronaviruses. Background on the study: No peptide or an HIV-1 Nef peptide pool served as negative control.

This table comes from immunoSEQ multiplex PCR, and its TCRdb copy is limited to in-frame clones, with some not included. The sample lists under 25,000 clones; around 76% were seen once. Concerning this clone: No antigen is known for it.

Trimming at V came to 4 bases and at J to 4 bases, leaving 5 bases not matched to a gene. Germline loops: CDR1 SGHRS, CDR2 YFSETQ. The CDR3 covers 14 residues. CD4+ T cells from unexposed donors were obtained before the COVID-19 pandemic (2011-2018). CD4+ T cells were isolated from the cells after nine to eleven days of culture. Unexposed-donor CD4+ T cells were probed with SARS-CoV-2 S/N and four cold-coronavirus spikes, cells permitting. Cultures received half-medium IL-2 refreshes on days 3 and 7. This chain links TRBV5-1 with TRBJ2-5, with 9 positions matching TRBD1. This receptor was obtained from a human donor in good health. The sequenced sample was CD4+ T cells from PBMCs, cultured in vitro. The CDR3 nucleotides read TGCGCCAGCAGCCAGGGACAGGGAAGAGAGACCCAGTACTTC. Translated, it gives CASSQGQGRETQYF. The variable domain in full, with the rest retrieved from reference TRBV5-1 and TRBJ2-5, is KAGVTQTPRYLIKTRGQQVTLSCSPISGHRSVSWYQQTPGQGLQFLFEYFSETQRNKGNFPGRFSGRQFSNSRSEMNVSTLELGDSALYLCASSQGQGRETQYFGPGTRLLVL.